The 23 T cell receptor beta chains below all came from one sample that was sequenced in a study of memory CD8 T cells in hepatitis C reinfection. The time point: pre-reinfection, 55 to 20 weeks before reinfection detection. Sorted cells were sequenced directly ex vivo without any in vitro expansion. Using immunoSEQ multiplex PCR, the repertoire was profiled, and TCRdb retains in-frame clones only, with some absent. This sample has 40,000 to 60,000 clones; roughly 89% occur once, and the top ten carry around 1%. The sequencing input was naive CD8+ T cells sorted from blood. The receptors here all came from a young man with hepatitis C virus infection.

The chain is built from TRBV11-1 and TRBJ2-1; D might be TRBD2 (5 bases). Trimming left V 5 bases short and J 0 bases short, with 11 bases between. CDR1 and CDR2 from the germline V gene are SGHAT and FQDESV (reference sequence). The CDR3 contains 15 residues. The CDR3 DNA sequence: TGTGCCAGCAGCCCCAGGAGGAGCTCCTACAATGAGCAGTTCTTC. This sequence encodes CASSPRRSSYNEQFF.

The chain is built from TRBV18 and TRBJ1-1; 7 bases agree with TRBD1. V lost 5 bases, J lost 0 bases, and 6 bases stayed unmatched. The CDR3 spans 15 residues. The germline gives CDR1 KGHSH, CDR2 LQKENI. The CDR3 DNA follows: TGTGCCAGCTCATCCTCAGGGGGTATGAACACTGAAGCTTTCTTT. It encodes CASSSSGGMNTEAFF.

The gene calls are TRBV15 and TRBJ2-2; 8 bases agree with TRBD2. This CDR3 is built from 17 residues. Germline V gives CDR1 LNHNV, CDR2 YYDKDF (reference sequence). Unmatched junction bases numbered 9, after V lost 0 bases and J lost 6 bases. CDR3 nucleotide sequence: TGTGCCACCAGCAGAGATCAGAACGGGAGGGCCCCCGGGGAGCTGTTTTTT. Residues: CATSRDQNGRAPGELFF.

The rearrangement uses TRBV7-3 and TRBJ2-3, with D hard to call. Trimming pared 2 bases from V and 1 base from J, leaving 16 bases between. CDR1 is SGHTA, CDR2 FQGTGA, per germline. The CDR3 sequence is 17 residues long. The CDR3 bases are TGTGCCAGCAGCTTACTGGCGAATCGACTGGGCACAGATACGCAGTATTTT. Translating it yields CASSLLANRLGTDTQYF.

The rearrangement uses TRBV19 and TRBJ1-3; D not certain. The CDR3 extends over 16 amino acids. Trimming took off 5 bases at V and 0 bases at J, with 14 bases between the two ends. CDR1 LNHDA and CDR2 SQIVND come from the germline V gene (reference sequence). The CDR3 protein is CASSPWADLSGNTIYF. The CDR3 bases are TGTGCCAGTAGTCCGTGGGCCGATCTCTCTGGAAACACCATATATTTT.

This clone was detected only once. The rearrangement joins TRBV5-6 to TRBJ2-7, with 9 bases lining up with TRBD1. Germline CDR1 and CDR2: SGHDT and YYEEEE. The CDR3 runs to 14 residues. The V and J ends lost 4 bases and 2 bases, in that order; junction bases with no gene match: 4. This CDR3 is CASSQDRGAYEQYV. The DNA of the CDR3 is TGTGCCAGCAGCCAGGACAGGGGAGCCTACGAGCAGTACGTC.

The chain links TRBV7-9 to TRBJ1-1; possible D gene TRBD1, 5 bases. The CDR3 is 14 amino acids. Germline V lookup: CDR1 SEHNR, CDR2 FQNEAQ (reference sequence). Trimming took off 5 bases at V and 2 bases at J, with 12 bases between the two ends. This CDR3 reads CASSNDRRNTEAFF. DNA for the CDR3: TGTGCCAGCAGCAATGACAGAAGAAACACTGAAGCTTTCTTT.

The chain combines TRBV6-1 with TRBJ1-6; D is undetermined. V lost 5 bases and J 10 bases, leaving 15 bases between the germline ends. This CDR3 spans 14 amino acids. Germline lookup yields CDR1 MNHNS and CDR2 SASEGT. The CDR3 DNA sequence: TGTGCCAGCAGTTGGTTGGAGGGATACTCACCCCTCCACTTT. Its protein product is CASSWLEGYSPLHF.

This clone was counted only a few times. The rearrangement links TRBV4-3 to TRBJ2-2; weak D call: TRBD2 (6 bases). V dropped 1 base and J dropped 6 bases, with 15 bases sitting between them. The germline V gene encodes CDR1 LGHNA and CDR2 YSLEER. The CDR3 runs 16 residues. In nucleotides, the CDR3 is TGCGCCAGCAGCCAAGGGCGACTAGTCCCGGCCGGGGAGCTGTTTTTT. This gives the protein CASSQGRLVPAGELFF.

CDR3 in DNA: TGCGCCAGCAGCCGGGGGCTTGGGACTAGCGGGGATACGAACATTCAGTACTTC. Protein sequence: CASSRGLGTSGDTNIQYF. The chain is built from TRBV4-1 and TRBJ2-4, with TRBD2 identical over 13 bases. Germline V gene lookup returns CDR1 MGHRA and CDR2 YSYEKL. The V gene end was trimmed by 4 bases and the J gene end by 7 bases; junction bases not matched to a gene: 13. The CDR3 spans 18 residues.

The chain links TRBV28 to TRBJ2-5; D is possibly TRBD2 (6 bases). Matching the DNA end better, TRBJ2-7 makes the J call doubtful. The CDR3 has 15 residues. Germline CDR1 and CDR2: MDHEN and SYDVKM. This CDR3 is CASSPRAGRSYEQYF. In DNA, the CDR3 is TGTGCCAGCAGTCCAAGAGCGGGCCGCTCCTACGAGCAGTACTTC.

This CDR3 is CASSLSGRGRPGETQYF. Here the CDR3 DNA reads TGTGCCAGCTCACTGAGCGGTCGCGGGAGGCCTGGAGAGACCCAGTACTTC. The rearrangement joins TRBV18 to TRBJ2-5; 8 bases fit TRBD2. With V trimmed by 4 bases and J by 4 bases, 14 bases remained unmatched. There are 17 residues in the CDR3. Per germline, CDR1 KGHSH and CDR2 LQKENI. Looking up the rest from reference TRBV18 and TRBJ2-5 gives the full variable domain: NAGVMQNPRHLVRRRGQEARLRCSPMKGHSHVYWYRQLPEEGLKFMVYLQKENIIDESGMPKERFSAEFPKEGPSILRIQQVVRGDSAAYFCASSLSGRGRPGETQYFGPGTRLLVL.

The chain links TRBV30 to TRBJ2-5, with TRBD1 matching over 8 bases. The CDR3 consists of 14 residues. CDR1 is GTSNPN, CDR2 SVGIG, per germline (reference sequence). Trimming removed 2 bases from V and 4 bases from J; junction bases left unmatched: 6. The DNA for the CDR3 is TGTGCCTGGAGTCCAAGACAGGGGCGAGAGACCCAGTACTTC. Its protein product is CAWSPRQGRETQYF.

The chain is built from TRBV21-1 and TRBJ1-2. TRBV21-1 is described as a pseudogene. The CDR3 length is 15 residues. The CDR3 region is CAYTQGEALVYGYTF. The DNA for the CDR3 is TGTGCCTACACGCAAGGGGAGGCCCTAGTTTATGGCTACACCTTC.

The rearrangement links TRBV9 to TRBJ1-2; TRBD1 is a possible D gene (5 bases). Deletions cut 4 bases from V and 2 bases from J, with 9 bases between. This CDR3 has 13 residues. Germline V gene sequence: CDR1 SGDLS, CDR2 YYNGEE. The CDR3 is CASSPYRNYGYTF. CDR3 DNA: TGTGCCAGCAGCCCATACAGGAACTATGGCTACACCTTC.

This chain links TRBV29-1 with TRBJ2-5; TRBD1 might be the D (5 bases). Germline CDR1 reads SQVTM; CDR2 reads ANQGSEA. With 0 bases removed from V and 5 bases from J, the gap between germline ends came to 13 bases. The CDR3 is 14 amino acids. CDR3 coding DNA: TGCAGCGTTGAAGATGGGGCAGGGCGGGAGACCCAGTACTTC. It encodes CSVEDGAGRETQYF.

The CDR3 loop is CASSQWTGSTEAFF. In DNA form, the CDR3 reads TGCGCCAGCAGCCAGTGGACAGGGAGCACTGAAGCTTTCTTT. V usage is TRBV4-1 and J usage is TRBJ1-1; 8 bases match TRBD1. The J segment lost 4 bases and the V segment lost 3 bases, leaving 4 bases of the junction unmatched. The CDR3 sequence is 14 residues long. Germline CDR1 and CDR2: MGHRA and YSYEKL.

Written as DNA, the CDR3 is TGTGCCAGCAGCCCGACACCCACCTACGAGCAGTACTTC. This sequence encodes CASSPTPTYEQYF. The chain couples TRBV7-9 to TRBJ2-7; D unresolved. The CDR3 is 13 residues long. Trimming cost V 5 bases and J 2 bases, with 10 bases left between them. Per the germline V gene, CDR1 is SEHNR and CDR2 is FQNEAQ (reference sequence).

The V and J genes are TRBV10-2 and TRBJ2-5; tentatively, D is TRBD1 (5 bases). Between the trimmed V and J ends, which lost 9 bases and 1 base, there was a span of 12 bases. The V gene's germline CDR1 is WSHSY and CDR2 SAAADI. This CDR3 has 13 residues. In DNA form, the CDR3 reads TGCGCCAGTGAACAGGAAACCCAAGAGACCCAGTACTTC. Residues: CASEQETQETQYF.

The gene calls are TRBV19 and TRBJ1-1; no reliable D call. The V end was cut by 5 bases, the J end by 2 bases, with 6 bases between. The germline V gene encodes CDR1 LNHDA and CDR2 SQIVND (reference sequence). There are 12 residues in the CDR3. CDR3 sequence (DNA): TGTGCCAGTAGTCACTCTAACACTGAAGCTTTCTTT. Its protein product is CASSHSNTEAFF.

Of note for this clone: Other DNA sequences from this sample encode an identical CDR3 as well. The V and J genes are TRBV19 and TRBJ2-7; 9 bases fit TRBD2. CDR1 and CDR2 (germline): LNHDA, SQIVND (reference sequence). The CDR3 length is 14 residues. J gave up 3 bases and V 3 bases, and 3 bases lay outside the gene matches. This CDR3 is CASSIGTSSYEQYF. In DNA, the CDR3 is TGTGCCAGTAGTATTGGGACTAGCAGCTACGAGCAGTACTTC.

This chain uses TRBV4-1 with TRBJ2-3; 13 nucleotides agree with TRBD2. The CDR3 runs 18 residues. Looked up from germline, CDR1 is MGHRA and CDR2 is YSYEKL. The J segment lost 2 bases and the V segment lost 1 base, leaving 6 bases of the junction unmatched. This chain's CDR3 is CASSQGGTSGTYTDTQYF. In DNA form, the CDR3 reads TGCGCCAGCAGCCAAGGGGGGACTAGCGGGACCTACACAGATACGCAGTATTTT.

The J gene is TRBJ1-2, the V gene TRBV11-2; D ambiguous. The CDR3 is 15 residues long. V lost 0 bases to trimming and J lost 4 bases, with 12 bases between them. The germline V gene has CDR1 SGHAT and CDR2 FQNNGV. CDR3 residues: CASSLDGMDPYGYTF. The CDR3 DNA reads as TGTGCCAGCAGCTTAGACGGGATGGACCCCTATGGCTACACCTTC.